The T cell receptor beta chain under discussion was sequenced for a study of shared clonotypes between healthy human individuals (dated by TCRdb to 2019 to 2021). About the study as a whole: A few men and a couple of women, aged 18 to 49 years, made up the cohort. For each donor, three plates each were used for CD4 naive and CD4 memory, two plates were used for CD8 naive, and one plate was used for CD8 memory. Blood TCR repertoires of several healthy adults were deeply sequenced to estimate repertoire size and the extent of clonotype sharing between individuals. To increase sequencing depth and limit assay-specific biases, TCR repertoire library preparation and sequencing were carried out by different laboratories using diverse techniques. Leukapheresis yielded between about 0.9 and 9 billion PBMCs per donor. Overall study outcomes, separate from this receptor: Rarefaction of sorted-subset datasets indicated incomplete sequencing despite the large sequencing depth. Sharing across a few donors was observed for around 5% of naive CD4, over 3% of naive CD8, over 2% of memory CD4, and about 0.4% of memory CD8 clonotypes. Based on pairwise subsampling, the degree of clonotype sharing among donors was expected to be affected by sequencing depth. The genetic and exposure-history diversity represented was limited by the small number of donors. Naive subsets generally had larger estimated clonotype richness than memory subsets did. Sampling was restricted to blood, and TCR repertoires in tissue are likely to differ from TCR repertoires in blood. Compared with non-shared clonotypes, clonotypes shared by all four sorted-subset donors had higher generation probabilities.

Using the deep immunoSEQ assay, multiplex PCR amplified TCR CDR3 regions from genomic DNA. Genomic DNA extracted from each cell subset was distributed evenly over all wells of several immunoSEQ 96-well plates, and each plate served as one replicate. For sorted subsets, roughly 190 ng of genomic DNA, equivalent to some 30,000 T cell genomes, went into each replicate PCR. The purified libraries were quantified using a Qubit 3.0 fluorometer, sized with a Bioanalyzer 2100, and then quantified again using the KAPA Library Quantification kit. Every immunoSEQ 96-well plate was sequenced on a dedicated single-read 150-cycle Illumina NextSeq 550 flow cell. The source study handled its data this way. Because the immunoSEQ output included only junctional sequences and no quality scores, the filtering could not be the same as the filtering used for full-length reads. Sequences were annotated with PyIR, a Python wrapper for IgBLAST v1.9, using IMGT germline references to assign V/J genes and CDR3. Reads were removed for weak V/J assignments (E-value above 1e-6), missing CDR3, stop codons, out-of-frame junctions, or ambiguous translated residues. V3J clonotypes were defined by identical inferred V gene, J gene, and CDR3 amino acid sequence. The percentage overlap between two repertoires was calculated by dividing the number of shared unique clonotypes by the size of the smaller repertoire. Three approaches were used to assess repertoire richness: RTK rarefaction, the Chao1 estimator, and Recon v2.1 estimates of unobserved clonotypes. For all TCRbeta clonotypes obtained by the gDNA method from several donors, generation probabilities were computed with OLGA. TCRdb re-hosts the immuneACCESS table, in-frame sequences only. Its copies lack some clones; in the studies checked, an unresolved V gene accounts for under half of them, and the cause for the rest is not known. V and J calls and clone size come straight from that table; D and trimming were deduced from the DNA. Counted in this sample were 2 million to 2.5 million clones; less than 95% of them appeared once. Of the sample, about 0.36% falls within the top ten clones.

Healthy HIV-negative adults with no recently reported acute infections or vaccinations were included as donors. Every donor was a Caucasian adult residing in Nashville, Tennessee, USA. CD4+ T cells were enriched through magnetic negative selection, after which naive cells were positively selected on CD45RA and the remaining negative fraction served as the memory subset. Blood was collected by leukapheresis, and PBMCs were isolated by Ficoll-Histopaque density gradient centrifugation and then cryopreserved in liquid nitrogen vapor phase. Analytical flow cytometry was used to check the purity and quantity of every magnetically sorted T cell population. Genomic DNA was isolated from each sorted fraction and quantified by UV absorbance on a Nanodrop 2000c. Here V drops 0 bases and J drops 4 bases, and the junction holds 4 bases not matched to any gene. The germline V gene (reference sequence) gives CDR1 as SGHNT and CDR2 as YYREEE. Reading from cysteine to phenylalanine, the CDR3 counts 15 amino acids. Only the CDR3 region is kept as DNA, spanning 45 bases read in frame from base 1.

Note on this clone: The antigen this receptor binds is unknown. Nothing much larger sits one base from this clone, and base qualities are not available.

This receptor was obtained from a man between 18 and 35 years old in good health. Some clones in this sample may be carry-over from other donors' samples. The receptor chain draws on TRBV5-4 and TRBJ2-1; the junction holds 7 bases that match TRBD2. The specimen sequenced was naive CD4+ T cells from PBMCs. In the paper's terms, the cell subset or site label means: CD45RA+ positively selected. The bases read TGTGCCAGCAGCTTGGCTAGCGGCCCATACAATGAGCAGTTCTTC. Its translation is CASSLASGPYNEQFF.